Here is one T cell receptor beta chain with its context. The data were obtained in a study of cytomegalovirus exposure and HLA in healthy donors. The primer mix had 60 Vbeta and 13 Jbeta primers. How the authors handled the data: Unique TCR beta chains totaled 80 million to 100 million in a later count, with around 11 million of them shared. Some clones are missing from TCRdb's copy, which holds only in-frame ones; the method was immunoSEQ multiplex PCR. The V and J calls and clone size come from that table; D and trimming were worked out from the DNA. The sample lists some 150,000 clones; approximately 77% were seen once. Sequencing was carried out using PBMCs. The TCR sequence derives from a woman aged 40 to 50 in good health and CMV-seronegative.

The CDR3 coding sequence is TGTGCCAGCAGCTCTTCCAGGGGGCTGGAGACCCAGTACTTC. Amino acid sequence: CASSSSRGLETQYF. The rearrangement uses TRBV7-2 and TRBJ2-5, with 8 bases fitting TRBD1. This CDR3 comprises 14 residues. Looked up from germline, CDR1 is SGHTA and CDR2 is FQGNSA. The trim removed 4 bases at V and 5 bases at J, leaving 6 bases unmatched.